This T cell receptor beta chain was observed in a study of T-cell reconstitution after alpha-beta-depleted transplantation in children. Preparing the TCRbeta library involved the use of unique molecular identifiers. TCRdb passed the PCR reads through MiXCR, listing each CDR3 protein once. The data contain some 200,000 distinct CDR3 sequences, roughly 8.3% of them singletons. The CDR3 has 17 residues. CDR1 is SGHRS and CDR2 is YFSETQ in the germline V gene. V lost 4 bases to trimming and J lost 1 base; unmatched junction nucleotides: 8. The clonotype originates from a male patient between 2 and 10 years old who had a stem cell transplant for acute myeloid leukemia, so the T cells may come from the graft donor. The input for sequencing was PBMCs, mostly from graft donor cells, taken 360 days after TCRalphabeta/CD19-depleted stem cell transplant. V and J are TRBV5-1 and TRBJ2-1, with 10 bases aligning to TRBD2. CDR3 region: CASSPQTSGLSYNEQFF. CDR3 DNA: TGCGCCAGCAGCCCTCAGACTAGCGGGTTATCCTACAATGAGCAGTTCTTC.